This TCR beta chain is drawn from a study of T cell repertoires in cytomegalovirus infection. Across the study: Signatures in public TCR beta sequences pointed to both CMV infection and matching HLA type.

About this clonotype: Its antigen is not known.

MiXCR was run by TCRdb on the reads, yielding one entry per CDR3 protein. The table has approximately 190,000 distinct CDR3 sequences, 28% seen once. Findings of the study overall: Clonotype analysis showed dominance of the ex vivo response by HLA-C-restricted CMV-specific TCR beta clonotypes. Cumulative frequency of public TCR beta families picked out carriers of CMV plus the relevant HLA.

The sequencing sample was made of PBMCs. The sequence was collected from a human donor in good health (CMV status not recorded). Some clones in this sample may be carry-over from other donors' samples.

CDR3 protein: CASSSNRVEETQYF. Here the CDR3 DNA reads TGTGCCAGCAGCTCCAACAGGGTCGAGGAGACCCAGTACTTC. This chain joins TRBV11-2 and TRBJ2-5; D might be TRBD1 (6 bases). Trimming took off 4 bases at V and 5 bases at J, with 14 bases between the two ends. CDR3 length equals 14 residues. Germline V gene data show CDR1 as SGHAT and CDR2 as FQNNGV.